The sequence of this T cell receptor (beta chain) was determined in a study of blood T cell repertoires in COVID-19. At the level of the study: Researchers got acute and convalescent COVID-19 samples from the United States, Italy and Spain.

V shed 8 bases and J 10 bases; nucleotides not matched to a gene: 9. Germline CDR1 reads KGHSH; CDR2 reads LQKENI. CDR3 length: 12 residues. Authors' data handling: The assay estimated nucleated cells by amplifying reference gene primers. Repertoires were generated with immunoSEQ multiplex PCR, while TCRdb's copy carries only in-frame clones and drops some. D and trimming come from the DNA, and the V and J calls and clone size come from that table. The repertoire consists of roughly 29,000 clones, with roughly 80% occurring once and the leading ten covering 15% to 20%. The rearrangement links TRBV18 to TRBJ2-7; 9 bases map to TRBD1. The receptor comes from a woman aged 55-70 years with acute or convalescent COVID-19. Sequencing was carried out using peripheral blood. This CDR3 reads CASAEQGAKQYF. The CDR3 nucleotides read TGTGCCAGCGCCGAACAGGGGGCAAAACAGTACTTC.